This entry concerns a single TCR beta chain. TCRdb keeps only in-frame clones here, not all; method: immunoSEQ multiplex PCR. Among about 68,000 clones listed, 91% were seen once. This sample stems from a study of T cell changes during pregnancy in multiple sclerosis. This CDR3 has 15 residues. Germline V gene data show CDR1 as KGHSH and CDR2 as LQKENI. V lost 6 bases and J lost 2, with 17 bases in between. The genes are TRBV18 and TRBJ2-7; D perhaps matches TRBD1 (5 bases). The sample here was peripheral blood, taken in the second trimester of pregnancy. This clonotype was sampled from a female donor with multiple sclerosis, enrolled in a pregnancy study. The DNA of the CDR3 is TGTGCCAGCTCCCCAATCACAGGCGTACCCTACGAGCAGTACTTC. It yields the protein CASSPITGVPYEQYF.